The 8 T cell receptor beta chains below all came from one sample that was sequenced in a study of OX40 agonist ivuxolimab in advanced cancers. Generated by immunoSEQ multiplex PCR, the TCRdb table keeps only in-frame clones and is missing some. The top ten hold 18% of the sample, which has 55,000 to 65,000 clones, roughly 92% seen once. The sequenced sample was CD4+ or CD8+ T cells sorted from blood, obtained in a trial of the OX40 agonist ivuxolimab. The receptors come from an adult with an advanced solid tumor such as melanoma, head and neck, liver or kidney cancer.

The V gene is TRBV9, the J gene TRBJ1-1, with D maybe TRBD1 (5 bases). The CDR3 is 15 residues long. Germline CDR1 reads SGDLS; CDR2 reads YYNGEE. Trimming removed 4 bases from V and 0 bases from J, with 13 bases in between. Here the CDR3 reads CASSPPDSLNTEAFF. The CDR3 bases are TGTGCCAGCAGCCCCCCCGACAGTCTGAACACTGAAGCTTTCTTT. Combining the CDR3 with reference TRBV9 and TRBJ1-1 gives the whole variable domain DSGVTQTPKHLITATGQRVTLRCSPRSGDLSVYWYQQSLDQGLQFLIQYYNGEERAKGNILERFSAQQFPDLHSELNLSSLELGDSALYFCASSPPDSLNTEAFFGQGTRLTVV.

The V call is TRBV6-5, the J call TRBJ1-4, with 7 bases fitting TRBD1. The V segment lost 2 bases and the J segment 7 bases; nucleotides outside the gene matches: 4. This CDR3 is built from 14 residues. The V gene's germline CDR1 is MNHEY and CDR2 SVGAGI. The CDR3 here is CASSYDREAEKLFF. CDR3 sequence (DNA): TGTGCCAGCAGTTACGACAGGGAGGCTGAAAAACTGTTTTTT.

The CDR3 region has the DNA TGTGCCAGCAGTTGGGGGGAGCCCGCCACTGAAGCTTTCTTT. This translates into CASSWGEPATEAFF. The gene calls are TRBV25-1 and TRBJ1-1; D might be TRBD1 (5 bases). Germline V CDR1 and CDR2: MGHDK, SYGVNS. Trimming took 5 bases from V and 4 from J, leaving 14 bases between them. This CDR3 is 14 amino acids long.

The chain links TRBV19 to TRBJ1-1, with a tentative D call TRBD1 (5 bases). Trimming stripped 3 bases from V and 6 bases from J, with 11 bases between. CDR3 length: 13 residues. Looked up from germline, CDR1 is LNHDA and CDR2 is SQIVND (reference sequence). For the CDR3, the DNA is TGTGCCAGTAGTATCGGGGGTATCGCTGAAGCTTTCTTT. Amino acids: CASSIGGIAEAFF. The full variable domain, its missing parts supplied by reference TRBV19 and TRBJ1-1, is DGGITQSPKYLFRKEGQNVTLSCEQNLNHDAMYWYRQDPGQGLRLIYYSQIVNDFQKGDIAEGYSVSREKKESFPLTVTSAQKNPTAFYLCASSIGGIAEAFFGQGTRLTVV.

This chain connects TRBV11-2 to TRBJ1-6; TRBD1 matches at 8 bases. Trimming at V came to 1 base and at J to 9 bases, leaving 11 bases not matched to a gene. Germline V CDR1 and CDR2: SGHAT, FQNNGV. The CDR3 spans 17 residues. CDR3 amino acids: CASSLAPGTGGRSPLHF. CDR3 sequence (DNA): TGTGCCAGCAGCTTAGCCCCAGGGACAGGAGGTCGTTCACCCCTCCACTTT.

The chain combines TRBV6-5 with TRBJ1-2; weak D call: TRBD1 (6 bases). The CDR3 is 12 amino acids. The germline gives CDR1 MNHEY, CDR2 SVGAGI. V was trimmed by 7 bases and J by 8 bases, leaving 14 bases between them. The CDR3 loop reads CASIGGGGGYTF. The CDR3 DNA reads as TGTGCCAGCATTGGGGGCGGGGGGGGCTACACCTTC.

The chain has TRBV11-2 and TRBJ1-1; D gene ambiguous. The V gene lost 0 bases and the J gene lost 3 bases, with 8 bases spanning the gap. Germline V gene sequence: CDR1 SGHAT, CDR2 FQNNGV. The CDR3 runs 14 residues. The CDR3 coding sequence is TGTGCCAGCAGCTTAGAGGGCGCAGACACTGAAGCTTTCTTT. This gives the protein CASSLEGADTEAFF. The complete variable domain, with remaining parts taken from reference TRBV11-2 and TRBJ1-1, reads EAGVAQSPRYKIIEKRQSVAFWCNPISGHATLYWYQQILGQGPKLLIQFQNNGVVDDSQLPKDRFSAERLKGVDSTLKIQPAKLEDSAVYLCASSLEGADTEAFFGQGTRLTVV.

This chain uses TRBV10-1 with TRBJ2-7, with a weak D call TRBD2 (6 bases). The V gene lost 11 bases and the J gene lost 0 bases, with 14 bases spanning the gap. The CDR3 length is 13 residues. Germline values: CDR1 WNHNN, CDR2 SYGVQD (reference sequence). The chain's CDR3 is CAVQDGSSYEQYF. The CDR3 DNA is TGCGCCGTTCAGGACGGGAGCTCCTACGAGCAGTACTTC.